A selection of T cell receptor beta chains follows, all from one sample in a study of control samples from healthy donors and cancer patients. Using immunoSEQ multiplex PCR, the repertoire was profiled, and TCRdb retains in-frame clones only, with some absent. The repertoire consists of roughly 400,000 clones, with 75% to 95% occurring once and the leading ten covering 5.5% to 8%. The sequencing input was PBMCs. Source of these receptors: a middle-aged man with head and neck cancer. The CDR3 runs from the conserved cysteine through the conserved F or W. A D gene is named only where the DNA matches it firmly. Clone size is stated in some rows and not others, as once, few, many or a class when expanded.

j_call: TRBJ2-3; clone_size: once; d_call: .; v_call: TRBV6-5; cdr3_aa: CASSYSGQTDTQYF; cdr3_nt: TGTGCCAGCAGTTACTCCGGGCAAACGGATACGCAGTATTTT
j_call: TRBJ2-7; clone_size: .; d_call: .; v_call: TRBV24-1; cdr3_aa: CATSEPFSRRRVYEQYF; cdr3_nt: TGTGCCACCAGTGAACCTTTCAGCCGGAGGAGGGTATACGAGCAGTACTTC
j_call: TRBJ1-4; clone_size: .; d_call: TRBD1; v_call: TRBV3-1/TRBV3-2; cdr3_aa: CASSQAPGTGREKLFF; cdr3_nt: TGTGCCAGCAGCCAAGCCCCGGGGACAGGACGTGAAAAACTGTTTTTT
j_call: TRBJ2-1; clone_size: .; d_call: TRBD1; v_call: TRBV5-1; cdr3_aa: CASGRGPSDGEQFF; cdr3_nt: TGCGCCAGCGGCAGGGGGCCATCGGACGGTGAGCAGTTCTTC
j_call: TRBJ2-7; clone_size: .; d_call: TRBD1; v_call: TRBV12-3/TRBV12-4; cdr3_aa: CASSLTDRDEQYF; cdr3_nt: TGTGCCAGCAGTTTAACTGACAGGGACGAGCAGTACTTC
j_call: TRBJ2-3; clone_size: .; d_call: TRBD1; v_call: TRBV19; cdr3_aa: CASSIKGQGADTQYF; cdr3_nt: TGTGCCAGTAGTATCAAGGGACAGGGGGCAGATACGCAGTATTTT
j_call: TRBJ1-1; clone_size: .; d_call: .; v_call: TRBV5-4; cdr3_aa: CASSLPVQGMNTEAFF; cdr3_nt: TGTGCCAGCAGCTTACCTGTGCAGGGGATGAACACTGAAGCTTTCTTT
j_call: TRBJ1-5; clone_size: .; d_call: .; v_call: TRBV5-1; cdr3_aa: CASSRDGHSNQPQHF; cdr3_nt: TGCGCCAGCAGCCGGGACGGTCATAGCAATCAGCCCCAGCATTTT
j_call: TRBJ1-3; clone_size: .; d_call: TRBD1; v_call: TRBV2; cdr3_aa: CASRGDRVSGNTIYF; cdr3_nt: TGTGCCAGCAGGGGGGACAGGGTTTCGGGAAACACCATATATTTT
j_call: TRBJ1-1; clone_size: .; d_call: .; v_call: TRBV7-2; cdr3_aa: CASTSYPGGSAEAFF; cdr3_nt: TGTGCCAGCACCTCCTATCCGGGGGGCTCCGCTGAAGCTTTCTTT
j_call: TRBJ2-7; clone_size: .; d_call: TRBD1; v_call: TRBV28; cdr3_aa: CASSVPGTGGLEQYF; cdr3_nt: TGTGCCAGCAGTGTACCCGGGACAGGGGGTCTCGAGCAGTACTTC
j_call: TRBJ2-2; clone_size: .; d_call: .; v_call: TRBV9; cdr3_aa: CASSARQVGNTGELFF; cdr3_nt: TGTGCCAGCAGCGCGAGACAGGTTGGGAACACCGGGGAGCTGTTTTTT
j_call: TRBJ2-5; clone_size: .; d_call: .; v_call: TRBV28; cdr3_aa: CASSLLAEGGETQYF; cdr3_nt: TGTGCCAGCAGTTTATTAGCGGAGGGGGGAGAGACCCAGTACTTC
j_call: TRBJ2-7; clone_size: .; d_call: .; v_call: TRBV21-1; cdr3_aa: CASSKGRGDRGRTYEQYF; cdr3_nt: TGTGCCAGCAGCAAAGGGAGGGGGGACAGGGGCAGAACCTACGAGCAGTACTTC
j_call: TRBJ1-2; clone_size: .; d_call: TRBD1; v_call: TRBV30; cdr3_aa: CAWTRSNRGEHGKF; cdr3_nt: TGTGCCTGGACCCGAAGCAACAGGGGCGAACACGGAAAATTC
j_call: TRBJ1-1; clone_size: once; d_call: TRBD1; v_call: TRBV7-2; cdr3_aa: CASSFRDRGNTEAFF; cdr3_nt: TGTGCCAGCAGTTTCCGGGACAGGGGGAACACTGAAGCTTTCTTT
j_call: TRBJ2-5; clone_size: .; d_call: .; v_call: TRBV19; cdr3_aa: CASSARRQEGDQYF; cdr3_nt: TGTGCCAGTAGTGCTAGACGACAGGAGGGTGACCAGTACTTC